The present TCR beta chain was sequenced within a study of regulatory T cells in long-lasting Graves disease (dated by TCRdb to the early 2020s). Concerning the study at large: Persistent Graves' disease meant more than 5 years of antithyroid drug treatment with TSH receptor autoantibodies that stayed positive. The study was registered as a clinical trial and conducted in China. This study used TCR sequencing and RNA sequencing of peripheral blood to compare persistent Graves' disease patients against newly diagnosed Graves' disease patients. A total of around 35 samples underwent TCR sequencing, from around 13 patients with persistent Graves' disease and around 20 patients with newly diagnosed Graves' disease. On average, persistent Graves' disease patients in the clinical cohort had been on antithyroid drugs for roughly 11 years.

With regard to this clonotype: Its cognate antigen has yet to be identified. A much larger clone differs from this one at a single base, so this may be a read error.

According to the study, the label for this sample's time point signals: persistent/refractory GD, antithyroid drugs over 5 years with positive TRAb. For both TCR sequencing and RNA sequencing, RNA was extracted from PBMCs using TRIzol. The diagnosis of Graves' disease followed American Thyroid Association guidelines. Patients were recruited from an endocrinology department in Xi'an, China. Each patient gave approximately 10 milliliters of peripheral blood, collected in an EDTA anticoagulant tube. Ficoll Paque Plus density gradient separation was used to isolate PBMCs, and no further T cell sorting was done. RNA quality was checked with an Agilent 2100 Bioanalyzer and agarose gel, and concentration with a NanoDrop 2000. Its CDR3 holds 12 amino acids, cysteine through phenylalanine. Of all the DNA, just the CDR3 is kept, 36 bases in frame from base 1. Based on the germline V gene, the CDR1 and CDR2 sequences are KGHSH and LQKENI.

Results the study describes overall, beyond this receptor: Compared with newly diagnosed patients, patients with persistent Graves' disease had lower TCR Shannon entropy and fewer highly expanded clones, which suggests clonal expansion. Persistent patients shared more public clonotypes among themselves (approximately 2,500) than newly diagnosed patients did (approximately 870). Preferential use of TRBV28, TRBJ1-2 and TRBJ2-5 was observed in persistent disease, whereas TRBV20-1 and TRBJ2-1 were favored in newly diagnosed disease. As a limitation, the authors acknowledged that the small sample size may reduce accuracy. Only peripheral blood was studied, because thyroid tissue, the primary lesion, was inaccessible. Only the TCR beta chain was sequenced and analyzed.

Library preparation employed multiplex PCR. This sample was sequenced with an Illumina HiSeq 4000. iRepertoire HTBI primers and Arm-PCR amplification of CDR3 regions were used to construct TCR beta libraries. Gel purification was performed on PCR products prior to sequencing. In the authors' own workflow: Gene usage analysis of CDR3 amino acid clonotypes used the roughly 60 TRBV and about 15 TRBJ segments found across samples. COPE and FqMerger were used to merge the filtered high-quality paired reads into contigs. BLAST was used to align contigs to the IMGT TRBV, TRBD and TRBJ reference genes, and CDR3 was defined following IMGT. Any clonotype with a frequency above 0.1% was counted as a highly expanded clone. Repertoire diversity was measured by Shannon entropy, and V-J evenness by the Gini coefficient. A clonotype found in more than one individual was treated as public. TCRdb handled the public reads itself, with Q25 trimming in fastp and clone calling in MiXCR, and kept productive beta chains. Rows with a matching CDR3 protein are joined into one entry that keeps the most common DNA and genes. The V and J calls come from TCRdb's annotation, not from the publication. The sample table shows some 300,000 distinct CDR3 sequences, and around 20% are seen once. Of the sample, 56% falls within the top ten clones.

The TCR sequence derives from a female donor with Graves disease. The starting material was peripheral blood mononuclear cells (PBMCs), obtained when the disease was refractory, from a patient treated with antithyroid drugs. Recombination joined TRBV18 with TRBJ1-2, with the D gene not clear enough to name. The nucleotides are TGTGCCAGTACAGCACTTAACTATAGCTACACCTTC. It translates as CASTALNYSYTF.